These T cell receptor beta chains were read from a single sample in a study of T cells in Graves' hyperthyroidism and ophthalmopathy. One entry per CDR3 protein, called by TCRdb with MiXCR from the multiplex PCR reads. The sample consists of nearly 110,000 distinct CDR3 sequences, approximately 15% of them appearing once. The sequenced sample consisted of blood. These receptors came from a woman aged 50 to 65 with Graves' hyperthyroidism. The conserved cysteine and the conserved F or W are not part of the CDR3 here. A D gene is named only where the DNA matches it firmly. The size entry is marked missing in some rows and otherwise reads once, few, many or a size class.

abundance	d_gene	j_gene	v_gene	CDR3aa
many	.	TRBJ2-7	TRBV25-1	ASSEFGSDRQGYEQY
many	TRBD1	TRBJ1-2	TRBV28	ASNYRDRRNYGYT
many	.	TRBJ1-1	TRBV20-1	SASSMLNTEAF
many	TRBD2	TRBJ2-7	TRBV12-3/TRBV12-4	ASSRTSGRAYEQY
many	.	TRBJ1-2	TRBV7-2	ASSLVGGLYGYT
many	TRBD2	TRBJ2-7	TRBV5-1	ASSSPGTSGTYEQY
many	TRBD2	TRBJ2-1	TRBV5-1	ASSLSGRGDEQF
.	.	TRBJ2-1	TRBV5-1	ASSFFGTGTEEQF
many	.	TRBJ2-3	TRBV20-1	SARTGPGTDTQY
many	TRBD2	TRBJ2-1	TRBV7-2	ASSPRGASGSGYNEQF
.	.	TRBJ1-2	TRBV18	ASSHPGRLEGYT
many	.	TRBJ2-7	TRBV2	ASSEQGPSDEQY
many	.	TRBJ2-1	TRBV7-2	ASSSAGTWGTYNEQF
.	TRBD1	TRBJ2-2	TRBV12-3/TRBV12-4	ASSPGQGRTGELF
.	TRBD2	TRBJ2-1	TRBV9	ASTQGTSGGNEQF
.	TRBD2	TRBJ2-5	TRBV29-1	SATPGLAGVEETQY
many	.	TRBJ1-1	TRBV6-1	ASSRTPINTEAF
many	TRBD1	TRBJ1-1	TRBV27	ASTLFRGKSEAF
many	.	TRBJ1-1	TRBV5-1	ASSSLLGGSGEAF
.	.	TRBJ1-6	TRBV6-1	ASSQGINSPLH
medium-sized	TRBD1	TRBJ2-5	TRBV27	ASSGTVLRETQY
many	.	TRBJ2-2	TRBV7-9	ASSPRSGYTGELF
many	.	TRBJ1-5	TRBV20-1	SASSASNNQPQH
many	TRBD2	TRBJ2-1	TRBV28	ASLGLAGGTGNEQF
many	TRBD2	TRBJ2-1	TRBV20-1	SASSSGRAGNEQF
.	.	TRBJ2-3	TRBV29-1	SVPGPDTQY